What follows is one TCR beta chain and its context. Its antigen is as yet unknown. J gave up 2 bases and V 4 bases, and 5 bases lay outside the gene matches. The CDR3 consists of 15 residues. Germline-derived CDR1 and CDR2 are KGHDR and SFDVKD. Assay used: immunoSEQ multiplex PCR; TCRdb lists only in-frame clones, some missing. This table has roughly 56,000 clones, around 78% appearing once. Before any sequencing was done, the ViraFEST assay used viral peptide pools to expand antigen-specific CD4+ T cells. Around day 10 of culture, CD4+ T cells were separated out. Either the mRNA-1273 or the BNT162b2 vaccine was given to participants as two doses. Recipients of the vaccine had no prior SARS-CoV-2 infection and negative nucleocapsid antibodies. This entry is derived from a study of vaccination effects on CD4 cells after COVID-19. As for the study in general: Researchers obtained post-vaccine samples at a median of 72 days past the second dose.

This material consisted of CD4+ T cells from PBMCs cultured with HCoV-229E spike peptides, taken after COVID-19 vaccination. The sequence derives from a human donor who received a COVID-19 vaccine. The gene calls are TRBV24-1 and TRBJ2-3; 7 nucleotides agree with TRBD1. This CDR3 is CATSETGTVTDTQYF. In nucleotides, the CDR3 is TGTGCCACCAGTGAAACCGGGACAGTCACAGATACGCAGTATTTT.